A single T cell receptor beta chain is shown here with its context. No cognate antigen has been identified for it. No quality values exist for individual bases; no much larger clone is one base distant. The data derive from a study of blood T cell repertoires in COVID-19 (TCRdb year 2020). For the wider study: Samples from collaborators originated in the United States, Italy and Spain and spanned both the acute and convalescent phases of COVID-19. Nearly every sample came with metadata listing a de-identified subject ID, COVID-19 status, age in years and sex. The material from the prospective study consisted of cDNA or gDNA derived from T cells, B-cell-depleted T cells, or PBMCs. The repertoires were released in a freely available public database meant as a resource for research on the immune response to SARS-CoV-2. Deeply sampled blood TCRbeta repertoires from subjects exposed to, actively infected with, or recovered from COVID-19 were included in the dataset. Samples were obtained from the ongoing ImmuneRACE study (first 160 participants) and from over 1,000 subjects provided by 6 global collaborators. Where available, HLA class I and class II types were obtained from metadata supplied by the sample provider rather than from assay-based typing. The paper's findings and limits, for the study overall: How much clinical and demographic metadata was included differed by source and by participant, and the metadata was provided uncurated.

In the prospective study, participants were about 18 to 95 years old, resided in fewer than 25 geographic areas of the United States, and were enrolled through a virtual design. In the prospective study, participants were assigned to cohorts based on the clinical history participants reported in a screening survey and a study questionnaire. Recovered participants in ImmuneRACE Cohort 3 were defined by two consecutive negative NP/OP PCR tests, clearance by a healthcare professional, or resolution of symptoms. In the prospective study, whole blood, serum and a nasopharyngeal or oropharyngeal swab were collected from each participant by mobile phlebotomists. Participants in the prospective study had the option to provide additional blood draws and questionnaires over a 2-month period. Blood samples from the prospective study were shipped frozen or at room temperature prior to DNA extraction. Deletion took 3 bases off V and 5 bases off J, with a span of 10 bases between the germline ends. Taken from cysteine to phenylalanine, the CDR3 has 13 residues. Just CDR3 DNA is preserved here, 39 bases in frame from base 1. Looking up the germline V gene yields CDR1 SNHLY and CDR2 FYNNEI.

TCRbeta CDR3 regions were amplified from genomic DNA using the immunoSEQ Assay, a bias-controlled multiplex PCR. The original methods were these. Within the assay, amplification of reference gene primers was used to estimate how many nucleated cells each sample contained. To quantify the absolute abundance of each unique TCRbeta CDR3 rearrangement, sequence reads were collapsed and filtered. For each sample, productive Simpson clonality was calculated as the square root of Simpson's diversity index across productive rearrangements. TCRdb carries this immuneACCESS record with in-frame sequences only. Its versions omit some clonotypes, under half of them owing to an unresolved V gene in the studies checked, with the rest unexplained. V, J and clone size reflect that table, while D and trimming were determined from the DNA. Within this sample are around 300,000 clones, with about 85% of them counted one time only. Clones ranked in the top ten supply less than 3% of the sample.

Sequencing input: PBMCs or T cells enriched from blood (not recorded which). The clonotype comes from a woman between 50 and 59 years old who had recovered from COVID-19. The chain uses TRBV2 and TRBJ1-2, and perhaps TRBD1 as D gene, on 5 matching bases. The CDR3 region reads CASSDSGKYGYTF. The base sequence is TGTGCCAGCAGTGATTCAGGGAAATATGGCTACACCTTC.